The TCR beta chain described here comes from a study of regulatory T cells in long-lasting Graves disease. Study-level results: TCR diversity in persistent Graves' patients was below that of newly diagnosed ones. Whereas 900 to 1,000 public clonotypes were shared by new patients, persistent patients shared more, at some 2,900.

This clonotype has just a few counts. The target antigen is unknown. At one of its ends the junction is not consistent with the germline gene, which may arise from a read error. The authors built TCR beta libraries using iRepertoire HTBI primers and Arm-PCR of CDR3 regions. In the original processing: Samples revealed 60 to 70 TRBV and approximately 15 TRBJ segments. Using its own MiXCR run on the multiplex PCR reads, TCRdb lists one record per CDR3 protein. The V and J calls were not made by the authors but by TCRdb's processing. The table lists 300,000 to 500,000 distinct CDR3 sequences, less than 25% of them singletons, with less than 25% in the top ten. Germline V lookup: CDR1 SGHAT, CDR2 FQDESV (reference sequence). The CDR3 length is 16 residues. Time point defined: persistent/refractory GD, antithyroid drugs over 5 years with positive TRAb. Construction of the TCR library relied on RNA isolated from PBMCs. Peripheral blood, at roughly 10 milliliters, went into EDTA tubes.

The rearrangement uses TRBV11-1 and TRBJ1-1; D perhaps matches TRBD1 (6 bases). The source of this sequence is a female donor with Graves disease. The sequencing here drew on peripheral blood mononuclear cells (PBMCs), taken when the disease was refractory, from a patient treated with antithyroid drugs. In DNA form, the CDR3 reads TGCGCCAGCAGCCAAGGAGGACAGTTATTACTTTCTGAAGCTTTCTTT. The encoded protein is CASSQGGQLLLSEAFF.